This T cell receptor beta chain was recorded in a study of CD8+CD57+ T cells in acquired aplastic anemia. Study as a whole: Sorted CD4+ and CD8+ cells gave a mean 3.2 ug DNA, range roughly 0.18 to 30 ug. Findings of the study overall: Fewer than 30 CD8+ CDR3 sequences were shared between patients and controls.

Profiles of TCR beta VDJ and CDR3 were generated from a genomic DNA template. TCRdb re-derived calls from the reads in MiXCR, one entry per CDR3 protein. The table shows around 130,000 distinct CDR3 sequences, with over 45% occurring only once. In its sample, this clonotype was seen a few times. Its antigen is not identified. CDR1 is KGHDR and CDR2 is SFDVKD in the germline V gene. The V gene lost 5 bases and the J gene lost 1 base, with 2 bases spanning the gap. This CDR3 comprises 12 residues. This clonotype originated in a human donor in good health, serving as a control. Specimen: sorted CD4+, CD8+, or CD8+CD57+ T cells (not recorded which) from PBMCs. The rearrangement links TRBV24-1 to TRBJ1-5; D is ambiguous. The CDR3 protein is CATSASNQPQHF. The CDR3, as DNA: TGTGCCACCAGTGCGAGCAATCAGCCCCAGCATTTT.